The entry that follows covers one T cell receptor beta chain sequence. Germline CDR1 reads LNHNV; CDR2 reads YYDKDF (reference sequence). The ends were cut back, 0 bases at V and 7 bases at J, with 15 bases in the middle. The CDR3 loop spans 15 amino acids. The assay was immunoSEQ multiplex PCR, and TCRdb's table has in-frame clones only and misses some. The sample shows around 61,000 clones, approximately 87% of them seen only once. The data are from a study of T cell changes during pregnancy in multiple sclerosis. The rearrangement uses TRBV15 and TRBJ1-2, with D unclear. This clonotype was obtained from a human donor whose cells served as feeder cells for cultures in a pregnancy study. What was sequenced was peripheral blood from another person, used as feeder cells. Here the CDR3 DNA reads TGTGCCACCAGCAGAGATGCGGCCGAATGGGGTGGCTACACCTTC. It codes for CATSRDAAEWGGYTF. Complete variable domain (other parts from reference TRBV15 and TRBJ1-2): DAMVIQNPRYQVTQFGKPVTLSCSQTLNHNVMYWYQQKSSQAPKLLFHYYDKDFNNEADTPDNFQSRRPNTSFCFLDIRSPGLGDTAMYLCATSRDAAEWGGYTFGSGTRLTVV.